These 15 T cell receptor beta chains came from one sample sequenced in a study of T cells in localized non-small cell lung cancer. This table comes from immunoSEQ multiplex PCR, and its TCRdb copy is limited to in-frame clones, with some not included. The data show 20,000 to 30,000 clones, approximately 87% seen once. Sequences were derived from peripheral blood, sampled before any cancer treatment. The receptors derive from a woman aged 40-69 years with stage I lung adenocarcinoma.

This clone was picked up one time. The V gene is TRBV27, the J gene TRBJ2-3; TRBD1 or TRBD2 may be the D gene (6 bases each). The germline V gene encodes CDR1 MNHEY and CDR2 SMNVEV (reference sequence). V was cut by 11 bases and J by 0 bases, with 15 bases left in between. CDR3 size: 14 residues. The DNA of the CDR3 is TGTGCCGTTAGGTGGGGGGCGAGCACAGATACGCAGTATTTT. Translation gives CAVRWGASTDTQYF.

The chain carries TRBV7-2 and TRBJ2-1; no clear D. The V gene lost 4 bases and the J gene lost 8 bases, with 9 bases spanning the gap. The CDR3 is 12 amino acids. From germline, CDR1 is SGHTA and CDR2 FQGNSA. Here the CDR3 DNA reads TGTGCCAGCAGCTACTTAGTCCATGAGCAGTTCTTC. Its protein is CASSYLVHEQFF.

The chain recombines TRBV9 with TRBJ2-3, with D possibly TRBD2 on 6 matching bases. The CDR3 has 15 residues. Trimming shortened V by 4 bases and J by 0 bases, and 12 bases separated the two germline ends. The germline CDR1 and CDR2 sequences are SGDLS and YYNGEE. The DNA for the CDR3 is TGTGCCAGCAGCCCCGGGACTTCTAGCACAGATACGCAGTATTTT. Amino acids: CASSPGTSSTDTQYF. Together with reference TRBV9 and TRBJ2-3, the CDR3 gives the full variable domain: DSGVTQTPKHLITATGQRVTLRCSPRSGDLSVYWYQQSLDQGLQFLIQYYNGEERAKGNILERFSAQQFPDLHSELNLSSLELGDSALYFCASSPGTSSTDTQYFGPGTRLTVL.

This chain links TRBV5-6 with TRBJ2-5, with D perhaps given as TRBD1 or TRBD2 (5 bases each). V was trimmed by 3 bases and J by 2 bases, leaving 8 bases between them. This CDR3 is built from 13 residues. The germline V gene has CDR1 SGHDT and CDR2 YYEEEE. The CDR3 sequence: CASSWGLQETQYF. CDR3 nucleotide sequence: TGTGCCAGCAGCTGGGGGTTACAAGAGACCCAGTACTTC.

This CDR3 reads CASSIHDRVSGEQYF. CDR3 nucleotide sequence: TGTGCCAGCAGCATCCATGACAGGGTCTCAGGGGAGCAGTACTTC. The rearrangement joins TRBV9 to TRBJ2-7; 7 bases are a match to TRBD1. Germline CDR1 is SGDLS and CDR2 is YYNGEE. The CDR3 covers 15 residues. Losses at the gene ends were 4 bases for V and 7 bases for J; bases not matched to a gene: 14.

The chain combines TRBV5-5 with TRBJ2-2, with D possibly matching TRBD1 (5 bases). The germline CDR1 and CDR2 sequences are SGHKS and YYEKEE (reference sequence). Trimming removed 4 bases at V and 4 bases at J, with 14 bases between. The CDR3 is 15 residues long. CDR3 region: CASSGPTVLTGELFF. In nucleotides, the CDR3 is TGTGCCAGCAGCGGACCGACAGTCCTCACCGGGGAGCTGTTTTTT. The full variable domain, its missing parts supplied by reference TRBV5-5 and TRBJ2-2, is DAGVTQSPTHLIKTRGQQVTLRCSPISGHKSVSWYQQVLGQGPQFIFQYYEKEERGRGNFPDRFSARQFPNYSSELNVNALLLGDSALYLCASSGPTVLTGELFFGEGSRLTVL.

The chain employs TRBV7-9 and TRBJ1-2; D remains ambiguous. Germline assignment: CDR1 SEHNR and CDR2 FQNEAQ (reference sequence). This CDR3 comprises 15 residues. Trimming left V 1 base short and J 9 bases short, with 18 bases between. CDR3 sequence reads: CASSLELRSGSSYTF. The DNA for the CDR3 is TGTGCCAGCAGCTTAGAGTTGCGGTCCGGTAGCAGCTACACCTTC.

The chain combines TRBV19 with TRBJ2-5; 7 bases are a match to TRBD1. CDR3 length: 17 residues. Trimming at V came to 8 bases and at J to 2 bases, leaving 17 bases not matched to a gene. Looked up from germline, CDR1 is LNHDA and CDR2 is SQIVND (reference sequence). The CDR3, as DNA: TGTGCCAGTGGCCCCCCCACCCGTCGACAGGGTCAAGAGACCCAGTACTTC. Amino acid sequence: CASGPPTRRQGQETQYF. The full variable domain, rest sourced from reference TRBV19 and TRBJ2-5, is DGGITQSPKYLFRKEGQNVTLSCEQNLNHDAMYWYRQDPGQGLRLIYYSQIVNDFQKGDIAEGYSVSREKKESFPLTVTSAQKNPTAFYLCASGPPTRRQGQETQYFGPGTRLLVL.

This chain uses TRBV19 with TRBJ1-3; D may be TRBD1 (6 bases). Between the trimmed V and J ends, which lost 0 bases and 2 bases, there was a span of 11 bases. Germline assignment: CDR1 LNHDA and CDR2 SQIVND (reference sequence). CDR3 length: 16 residues. CDR3 nucleotide sequence: TGTGCCAGTAGTATAGACAGGGGAATTGCTGGAAACACCATATATTTT. This codes for CASSIDRGIAGNTIYF. The variable domain in full, with the rest retrieved from reference TRBV19 and TRBJ1-3, is DGGITQSPKYLFRKEGQNVTLSCEQNLNHDAMYWYRQDPGQGLRLIYYSQIVNDFQKGDIAEGYSVSREKKESFPLTVTSAQKNPTAFYLCASSIDRGIAGNTIYFGEGSWLTVV.

This chain connects TRBV28 to TRBJ2-5, with no clear D. The CDR3 loop spans 11 amino acids. Germline V lookup: CDR1 MDHEN, CDR2 SYDVKM. The ends were cut back, 6 bases at V and 5 bases at J, with 7 bases in the middle. CDR3 in DNA: TGTGCCAGCAGACTGTACGAGACCCAGTACTTC. This translates into CASRLYETQYF.

In this sample, this clone turned up once. V usage is TRBV2 and J usage is TRBJ1-2; no definite D call. This CDR3 has 12 amino acids. Germline V gene lookup returns CDR1 SNHLY and CDR2 FYNNEI. Trimming left V 3 bases short and J 4 bases short, with 6 bases between. The CDR3 here is CASSEARYGYTF. CDR3 nucleotide sequence: TGTGCCAGCAGTGAGGCTCGCTATGGCTACACCTTC.

This chain links TRBV19 with TRBJ2-3; 7 bases agree with TRBD2. J lost 1 base, V lost 3 bases, and 4 bases had no gene match. The CDR3 sequence is 15 residues long. Germline loops: CDR1 LNHDA, CDR2 SQIVND (reference sequence). In DNA form, the CDR3 reads TGTGCCAGTAGTATCCGCCGGGGGGGCACAGATACGCAGTATTTT. Translation gives CASSIRRGGTDTQYF.

V usage is TRBV5-1 and J usage is TRBJ1-1; D not resolved. The length of the CDR3 is 14 residues. The germline V gene has CDR1 SGHRS and CDR2 YFSETQ. The V end was cut by 0 bases, the J end by 3 bases, with 9 bases between. The DNA of the CDR3 is TGCGCCAGCAGCTTGGGTAACCTCCACACTGAAGCTTTCTTT. Amino acids: CASSLGNLHTEAFF.

The chain recombines TRBV27 with TRBJ1-5; D uncertain. V lost 1 base and J lost 9, with 16 bases in between. CDR3 length: 15 amino acids. Germline-derived CDR1 and CDR2 are MNHEY and SMNVEV (reference sequence). As DNA, the CDR3 is TGTGCCAGCAGTTTATTAGGGATGGGGTCCCTGCCCCAGCATTTT. Its translation: CASSLLGMGSLPQHF.

This chain uses TRBV5-6 with TRBJ2-7, with 8 bases identical to TRBD1. Germline V gene lookup returns CDR1 SGHDT and CDR2 YYEEEE. This CDR3 is built from 14 residues. The J segment lost 4 bases and the V segment lost 5 bases, leaving 8 bases of the junction unmatched. CDR3 nucleotides: TGTGCCAGCAGACGGACAGGGTTCGTATACGAGCAGTACTTC. It encodes CASRRTGFVYEQYF. The variable domain in full, with the rest retrieved from reference TRBV5-6 and TRBJ2-7, is DAGVTQSPTHLIKTRGQQVTLRCSPKSGHDTVSWYQQALGQGPQFIFQYYEEEERQRGNFPDRFSGHQFPNYSSELNVNALLLGDSALYLCASRRTGFVYEQYFGPGTRLTVT.